These T cell receptor beta chains were read from a single sample in a study of identical twins. TCRdb redid the calling of the 5' RACE reads with MiXCR, one entry per CDR3 protein. The data contain just under 650,000 distinct CDR3 sequences, less than 9% of them singletons. These same data were also listed under a study on yellow fever vaccine responses in identical twins.

Sample: PBMCs. The source of these receptors is a woman aged 18 to 35 in good health. Each CDR3 is given with its conserved first and last residue. Fields, in order: D gene, V gene, clone size, J gene, CDR3 DNA, CDR3 protein. The D gene is left open where the match is weak. Some rows have no size entry. The others give once, few or many, or a class for an expanded clone.

NA,TRBV5-1,many,TRBJ1-5,TGCGCCAGCAGCCCCAACGCAGGGTCTGCGCCCCAGCATTTT,CASSPNAGSAPQHF
NA,TRBV29-1,many,TRBJ1-4,TGCAGCGTTGGTAAGGGCGGTGAAAAACTGTTTTTT,CSVGKGGEKLFF
TRBD1,TRBV12-3/TRBV12-4,few,TRBJ1-4,TGTGCCAGCAGACCATCCGGGACAGGGAATGAAAAACTGTTTTTT,CASRPSGTGNEKLFF
TRBD2,TRBV12-3/TRBV12-4,many,TRBJ2-1,TGTGCCAGCAGGCGACCCGCGGGGGATGAGCAGTTCTTC,CASRRPAGDEQFF
TRBD1,TRBV2,few,TRBJ1-5,TGTGCCAGCAGTGAAGAGGCACGAGGACAGGGAAATAGCAATCAGCCCCAGCATTTT,CASSEEARGQGNSNQPQHF
NA,TRBV5-1,many,TRBJ1-1,TGCGCCAGCAGCCGCCAGCTGGGGGTTGAAGCTTTCTTT,CASSRQLGVEAFF
NA,TRBV6-1,many,TRBJ1-3,TGTGCCAGCCGGAGGGGACCGGATTCTGGAAACACCATATATTTT,CASRRGPDSGNTIYF
NA,TRBV7-9,NA,TRBJ2-5,TGTGCCAGCAGCCAGGTGACGGGGTACCAAGAGACCCAGTACTTC,CASSQVTGYQETQYF
TRBD1,TRBV20-1,many,TRBJ1-6,TGCAGTGCTGGACAGGGGATGAATTCACCCCTCCACTTT,CSAGQGMNSPLHF
TRBD2,TRBV20-1,NA,TRBJ2-3,TGCAGTGCTAAGAAACTAGCGGGAGTACAAGATACGCAGTATTTT,CSAKKLAGVQDTQYF
NA,TRBV24-1,many,TRBJ2-7,TGTGCCACCAGTTCGGCGCGAGGTAGCTCCTACGAGCAGTACTTC,CATSSARGSSYEQYF
NA,TRBV4-1,many,TRBJ2-1,TGCGCCAGCAGCCAAGATAGGGCAGGCAATGAGCAGTTCTTC,CASSQDRAGNEQFF
TRBD2,TRBV20-1,NA,TRBJ2-1,TGCTGTGCTAGAGATTCGGATAGCGGGAGCTCCTACAATGAGCAGTTCTTC,CCARDSDSGSSYNEQFF
NA,TRBV7-9,NA,TRBJ2-1,TGTGCCAGCAGCACCAGGACAGTGAAGGGCACACCGGGTGAGCAGTTCTTC,CASSTRTVKGTPGEQFF
TRBD1,TRBV5-1,few,TRBJ2-1,TGCGCCAGCAGCGATACAGGGGATTCCTACAATGAGCAGTTCTTC,CASSDTGDSYNEQFF
NA,TRBV29-1,many,TRBJ1-2,TGCAGCGTTGAGAGGGACTATGGCTACACCTTC,CSVERDYGYTF
NA,TRBV11-2,few,TRBJ1-2,TGTGCCAGCAGCTCTGCCCACGGTACCTCAGCTAACTATGGCTACACCTTC,CASSSAHGTSANYGYTF
NA,TRBV6-5,NA,TRBJ1-1,TGTGCCAGCACCATAGGGGGGACGACTGAAGCTTTCTTT,CASTIGGTTEAFF
TRBD1,TRBV20-1,many,TRBJ1-2,TGCAGTGCTAGAGATTCCCTGGGACAGGGGACTGGCTACACCTTC,CSARDSLGQGTGYTF
TRBD2,TRBV4-1,few,TRBJ2-3,TGCGCCAGCAGCCGAACCGCTAGCGGGAGCACAGATACGCAGTATTTT,CASSRTASGSTDTQYF
NA,TRBV24-1,many,TRBJ2-3,TGTGCCACCAGTGATGGTACCAGCCCAGATACGCAGTATTTT,CATSDGTSPDTQYF
TRBD1,TRBV12-3/TRBV12-4,NA,TRBJ1-4,TGTGCCAGCAGTACCTCCGGGACAGGGATGGGGAAACTGTTTTTT,CASSTSGTGMGKLFF
TRBD2,TRBV6-5,NA,TRBJ2-5,TGTGCCAGCAGTTACTCTATGTTTAGCGGGAGTACGACGGCCCAGTACTTC,CASSYSMFSGSTTAQYF
NA,TRBV12-3/TRBV12-4,few,TRBJ2-1,TGTGCCAGCAGTTTAGTGGTTGTGGCGGGTACCTACAATGAGCAGTTCTTC,CASSLVVVAGTYNEQFF
NA,TRBV5-1,many,TRBJ2-1,TGCGCCAGCAGCTTATCCGGGACACTGTACAATGAGCAGTTCTTC,CASSLSGTLYNEQFF
TRBD2,TRBV24-1,NA,TRBJ2-4,TGTGCCACCAGTGATTCTGGCGGGGGTAAAAACATTCAGTACTTC,CATSDSGGGKNIQYF
TRBD2,TRBV6-5,many,TRBJ2-3,TGTGCCAGCAGTTTAGTTAGCGGGAGGAGCACAGATACGCAGTATTTT,CASSLVSGRSTDTQYF
NA,TRBV20-1,many,TRBJ1-2,TGCAGTGTTAGGTTTGGGGGGACCTATGGCTACACCTTC,CSVRFGGTYGYTF
TRBD2,TRBV5-1,many,TRBJ2-1,TGCGCCAGGGTCTGGATAGCGGGGTACAATGAGCAGTTCTTC,CARVWIAGYNEQFF
TRBD2,TRBV14,few,TRBJ2-5,TGTGCCAGCAGCCAATATAGCGGGGGTGAGACCCAGTACTTC,CASSQYSGGETQYF
TRBD1,TRBV14,NA,TRBJ2-5,TGTGCCAGCAGCCTACGACAGGGGCTATGGGAGACCCAGTACTTC,CASSLRQGLWETQYF
NA,TRBV12-3/TRBV12-4,NA,TRBJ2-5,TGTGCCAGCAGTGGAGGGACGATCGGGGCACAAGAGACCCAGTACTTC,CASSGGTIGAQETQYF
NA,TRBV18,many,TRBJ2-5,TGTGCCAGCTCACCCAGGGAGTACCAAGAGACCCAGTACTTC,CASSPREYQETQYF
NA,TRBV20-1,few,TRBJ1-6,TGCAGTGCTAGAGTGCCAGGGTGGAATTCACCCCTCCACTTT,CSARVPGWNSPLHF
NA,TRBV7-9,NA,TRBJ2-5,TGTGCCAGCAGCTCCACCATGGGGACTCAAGAGACCCAGTACTTC,CASSSTMGTQETQYF
NA,TRBV13,NA,TRBJ2-5,TGTGCCAGCAGCCTCTGGGCAGATCATCAAGAGACCCAGTACTTC,CASSLWADHQETQYF
NA,TRBV3-1,few,TRBJ2-1,TGTGCCAGCAGCCAAGTAGGTGGGAGGTTCCTCGGGAATGAGCAGTTCTTC,CASSQVGGRFLGNEQFF
TRBD2,TRBV10-3,NA,TRBJ2-3,TGTGCCACTTTCGGACTAGCGGGAGAGAGCACAGATACGCAGTATTTT,CATFGLAGESTDTQYF
NA,TRBV7-8,few,TRBJ2-1,TGTGCCAGCAGCTTAGTTAATCCTACCGGGCACAATGAGCAGTTCTTC,CASSLVNPTGHNEQFF
NA,TRBV5-1,many,TRBJ2-2,TGCGCCAGCAGCTTGGACGGAGCGAACACCGGGGAGCTGTTTTTT,CASSLDGANTGELFF
TRBD2,TRBV29-1,many,TRBJ2-1,TGCAGCGTTGTTAGCGGGAGGTTCACCTACAATGAGCAGTTCTTC,CSVVSGRFTYNEQFF
NA,TRBV6-1,few,TRBJ2-6,TGTGCCAGCAGTGGAGGACAGTTCTCTGGGGCCAACGTCCTGACTTTC,CASSGGQFSGANVLTF
NA,TRBV6-5,few,TRBJ1-1,TGTGCCAGCAGTTACTCGTCAGGGTTTGGGACTGAAGCTTTCTTT,CASSYSSGFGTEAFF
NA,TRBV12-3/TRBV12-4,NA,TRBJ2-6,TGTGCCGTAAATAGACGGGCCAACGTCCTGACTTTC,CAVNRRANVLTF
TRBD2,TRBV29-1,few,TRBJ2-7,TGCAGCGCCCCACTGGGGGGGGGCGAGCAGTACTTC,CSAPLGGGEQYF
TRBD1,TRBV28,few,TRBJ2-1,TGTGCCAGCAGACGACAGGGTGTAAGTAGGAACAATGAGCAGTTCTTC,CASRRQGVSRNNEQFF
NA,TRBV3-1,few,TRBJ2-2,TGTGCCAGCAGCTACGAGGGAGGCGGGGAGCTGTTTTTT,CASSYEGGGELFF
TRBD2,TRBV5-1,few,TRBJ2-2,TGCGCCAGCAGGGAGACTAGCTCCGGGGAGCTGTTTTTT,CASRETSSGELFF
NA,TRBV3-1,NA,TRBJ2-1,TGTGCCAGCTCCAAGCAGGTCCCTTGGGCAGCGGTCTCCTACAATGAGCAGTTCTTC,CASSKQVPWAAVSYNEQFF
NA,TRBV12-3/TRBV12-4,NA,TRBJ2-5,TGTGCCAGCAGTTTTGACAGTCAAGAGACCCAGTACTTC,CASSFDSQETQYF
TRBD2,TRBV2,many,TRBJ2-1,TGTGCCAGCCGGGGGACTAGCGGTAACAATGAGCAGTTCTTC,CASRGTSGNNEQFF
TRBD1,TRBV19,NA,TRBJ2-2,TGTGCCAGTGGGGACAGGGGGGACACCGGGGAGCTGTTTTTT,CASGDRGDTGELFF
NA,TRBV13,few,TRBJ2-7,TGTGCCAGCAGCTTAAATACGGAGTACGAGCAGTACTTC,CASSLNTEYEQYF